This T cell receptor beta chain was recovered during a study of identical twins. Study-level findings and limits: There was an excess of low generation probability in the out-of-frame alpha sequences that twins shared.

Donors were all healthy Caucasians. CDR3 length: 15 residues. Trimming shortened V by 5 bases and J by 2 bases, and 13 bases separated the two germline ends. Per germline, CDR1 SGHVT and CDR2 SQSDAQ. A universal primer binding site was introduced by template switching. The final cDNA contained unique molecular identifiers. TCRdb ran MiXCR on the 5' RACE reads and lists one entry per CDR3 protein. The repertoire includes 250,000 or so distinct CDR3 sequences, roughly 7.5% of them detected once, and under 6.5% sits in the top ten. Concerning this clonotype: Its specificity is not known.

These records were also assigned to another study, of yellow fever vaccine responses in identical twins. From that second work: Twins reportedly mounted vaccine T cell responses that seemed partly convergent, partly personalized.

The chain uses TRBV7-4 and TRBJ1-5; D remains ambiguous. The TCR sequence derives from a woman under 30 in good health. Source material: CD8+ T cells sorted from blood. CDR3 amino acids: CASSPSRAGNQPQHF. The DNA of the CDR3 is TGTGCCAGCAGCCCGAGCCGGGCTGGCAATCAGCCCCAGCATTTT.